The T cell receptor beta chain under discussion was sequenced for a study of cytomegalovirus exposure and HLA in healthy donors. Concerning this clone itself: Its antigen remains unknown.

The CDR3 length is 15 residues. Per germline, CDR1 MGHRA and CDR2 YSYEKL. General study findings and limits: Later work found most CMV-associated TCR beta chains apparently HLA-restricted. In a later analysis, a missense DCLRE1C variant was linked to TCR beta V- and J-gene trimming. Researchers left out some V segments, among them TRBV6-2 and TRBV6-3, as indistinguishable.

Researchers ran the PCR with 60 Vbeta and 13 Jbeta primers. Study processing details: The authors later counted roughly 87 million unique TCR beta chains, 9 million to 14 million of them shared. TCRdb's table, derived via immunoSEQ multiplex PCR, lists solely in-frame clones and lacks some. For V, J and clone size, that table is used; D and trimming come from the DNA. This sample has under 200,000 clones, with approximately 80% found just once. Sequenced material: PBMCs. The sequence came from a woman aged 18 to 35 in good health and CMV-seronegative. The chain uses TRBV4-1 and TRBJ2-5; 7 bases match TRBD1. The DNA end is a closer match to TRBJ2-7, so the J assignment may be wrong. CDR3 sequence reads: CASSQDRSTGIEQYF. DNA of the CDR3: TGCGCCAGCAGCCAAGATCGGTCGACAGGGATCGAGCAGTACTTC.